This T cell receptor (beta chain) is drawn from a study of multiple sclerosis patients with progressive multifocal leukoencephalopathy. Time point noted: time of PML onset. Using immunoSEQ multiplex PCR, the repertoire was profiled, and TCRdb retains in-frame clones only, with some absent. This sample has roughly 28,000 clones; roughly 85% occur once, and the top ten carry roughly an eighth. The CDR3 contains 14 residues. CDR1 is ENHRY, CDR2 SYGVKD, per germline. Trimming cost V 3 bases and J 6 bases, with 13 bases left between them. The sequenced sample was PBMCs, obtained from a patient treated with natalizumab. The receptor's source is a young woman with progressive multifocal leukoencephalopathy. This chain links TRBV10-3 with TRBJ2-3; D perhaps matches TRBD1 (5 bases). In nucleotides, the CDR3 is TGTGCCATCAGTGAAAGTGGGGCCCGGGATACGCAGTATTTT. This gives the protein CAISESGARDTQYF.